This TCR beta chain was captured in a study of shared clonotypes between healthy human individuals. About the research overall: For every donor, three CD4 naive, three CD4 memory, two CD8 naive and one CD8 memory plates were used.

Clones were sequenced by immunoSEQ multiplex PCR, and TCRdb holds only the in-frame ones, with some missing. Here the sample spans 2.5 million or so clones, more than 90% being singletons. Donors included only healthy HIV-negative adults lacking recent acute infections or vaccinations. This TCR was recovered from a man between 18 and 29 years old in good health. Sequencing used naive CD4+ T cells sorted from blood. Indicated subset: CD45RA+ positively selected.

The CDR3 is CASSRGTGSSYEQYF. For the CDR3, the DNA is TGTGCCAGCAGCCGCGGAACGGGGAGCTCCTACGAGCAGTACTTC. The chain joins TRBV9 to TRBJ2-7; weak D call: TRBD2 (5 bases). CDR3 size: 15 residues. CDR1 and CDR2 (germline): SGDLS, YYNGEE. V dropped 4 bases and J dropped 0 bases, with 14 bases sitting between them. The whole variable domain, filled in from reference TRBV9 and TRBJ2-7, reads DSGVTQTPKHLITATGQRVTLRCSPRSGDLSVYWYQQSLDQGLQFLIQYYNGEERAKGNILERFSAQQFPDLHSELNLSSLELGDSALYFCASSRGTGSSYEQYFGPGTRLTVT.